The sample holds a few counts of the clone carrying this T cell receptor beta chain. Antigen unknown. This CDR3 spans 15 amino acids. After removal of 6 bases from V and 4 bases from J, the junction contained 9 bases not matched to a gene. Germline-derived CDR1 and CDR2 are SEHNR and FQNEAQ (reference sequence). TCRdb analysed the RT-PCR reads with MiXCR anew, one entry per CDR3 protein. The sample comprises more than 550,000 distinct CDR3 sequences, approximately 12% of which are singletons, and 10% rests with the top ten. The record originates from a study of response to subunit inactivated influenza vaccine. Study findings and constraints: Each seasonal influenza vaccination recruits few new T cells, the authors suggested.

The rearrangement links TRBV7-9 to TRBJ2-3, with 8 bases matching TRBD1. This TCR came from a man between 50 and 59 years old who received an inactivated influenza vaccine. The starting material was PBMCs from blood, obtained on the day of vaccination. For the CDR3, the DNA is TGTGCCAGCAGAACTGACAGGGGTTCTGCAGATACGCAGTATTTT. This codes for CASRTDRGSADTQYF.